Included here is one T cell receptor beta chain sequence, with context. Antigen unknown. TCRdb re-called the reads with MiXCR, one entry per CDR3 protein. The profile covers 400,000 to 600,000 distinct CDR3 sequences, with approximately 40% appearing a single time and just under 45% taken by the ten largest. The CDR3 has 13 amino acids. Germline V gene lookup returns CDR1 LNHDA and CDR2 SQIVND (reference sequence). V lost 5 bases and J 2 bases, leaving 8 bases between the germline ends. The sample belongs to a study of T cell repertoires in cytomegalovirus infection. Overall study context: In the study, CMV epitopes included recently identified HLA-C-restricted and well-studied HLA-B-restricted ones. Public signatures in TCR beta pointed to CMV infection and matching HLA type.

Overall study results and limits: Pooled public TCR beta family frequency picked out CMV carriers with the relevant HLA. The response measured ex vivo was dominated by TCR beta clonotypes (HLA-C-restricted and CMV-specific).

J is TRBJ2-3 and V is TRBV19; D is unresolved. This TCR came from a human donor in good health (CMV status not recorded). Some clones in this sample may be carry-over from other donors' samples. This sample comprised cultured PBMCs, obtained from culture after CMV antigen stimulation. CDR3 DNA sequence: TGTGCCAGTAGTGTGACCCTCACAGATACGCAGTATTTT. Translating it yields CASSVTLTDTQYF.